This T cell receptor beta chain appears in the sequencing data of a study of blood T cell repertoires in COVID-19. Study-level information: Samples taken during acute and convalescent COVID-19 were collected in the United States, Italy and Spain. Sources were T cells, B-cell-depleted T cells, or PBMCs; the material itself was cDNA or gDNA.

Methods used by the authors: By means of reference gene primer amplification, nucleated cell counts were estimated. The protocol was immunoSEQ multiplex PCR, while the TCRdb copy is restricted to in-frame clones and leaves out a portion. V, J and clone size reflect that table, while D and trimming were determined from the DNA. Found here are 200,000 to 250,000 clones, 86% of them singletons; the top ten hold about a tenth. Enrolment of Seattle patients took place during active infection, and they were followed longitudinally. This clonotype originated in a woman aged 45-65 years with COVID-19, enrolled during active disease. Sequenced sample: peripheral blood.

The DNA for the CDR3 is TGCGCCAGCAGTCTCGACAGGGACTACACTGAAGCTTTCTTT. This sequence encodes CASSLDRDYTEAFF. The rearrangement joins TRBV4-1 to TRBJ1-1; 7 bases are shared with TRBD1. Germline assignment: CDR1 MGHRA and CDR2 YSYEKL. The CDR3 is 14 amino acids. V lost 6 bases to trimming and J lost 3 bases; unmatched junction nucleotides: 7.